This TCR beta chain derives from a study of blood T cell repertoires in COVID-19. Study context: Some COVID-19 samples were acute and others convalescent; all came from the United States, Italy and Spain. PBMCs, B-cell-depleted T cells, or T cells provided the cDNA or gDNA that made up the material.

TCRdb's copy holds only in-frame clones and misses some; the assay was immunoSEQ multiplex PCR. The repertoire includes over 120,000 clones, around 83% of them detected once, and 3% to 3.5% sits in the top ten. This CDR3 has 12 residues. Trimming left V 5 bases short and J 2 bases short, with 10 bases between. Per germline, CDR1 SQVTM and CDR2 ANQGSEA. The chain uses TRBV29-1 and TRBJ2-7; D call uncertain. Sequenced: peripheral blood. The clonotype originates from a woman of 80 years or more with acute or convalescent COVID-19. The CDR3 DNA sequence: TGCAGCGTTAAACTTGACACCTACGAGCAGTACTTC. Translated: CSVKLDTYEQYF.